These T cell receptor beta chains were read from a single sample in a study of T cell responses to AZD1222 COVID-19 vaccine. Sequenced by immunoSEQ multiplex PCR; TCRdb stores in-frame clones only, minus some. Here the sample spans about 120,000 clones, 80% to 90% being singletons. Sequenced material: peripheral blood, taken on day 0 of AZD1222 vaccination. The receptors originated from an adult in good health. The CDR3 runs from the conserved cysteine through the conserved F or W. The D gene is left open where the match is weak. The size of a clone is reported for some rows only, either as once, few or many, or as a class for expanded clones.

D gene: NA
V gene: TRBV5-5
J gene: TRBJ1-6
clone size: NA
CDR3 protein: CASSSLMDSPLHF
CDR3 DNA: TGTGCCAGCAGCTCCCTTATGGATTCACCCCTCCACTTT

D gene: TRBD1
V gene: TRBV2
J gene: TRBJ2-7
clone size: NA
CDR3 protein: CASMSHTGAYEQYF
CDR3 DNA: TGTGCCAGCATGAGTCATACAGGGGCCTACGAGCAGTACTTC

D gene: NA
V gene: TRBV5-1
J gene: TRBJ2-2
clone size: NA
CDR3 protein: CASSLNPENTGELFF
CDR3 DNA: TGCGCCAGCAGCTTAAATCCTGAGAACACCGGGGAGCTGTTTTTT

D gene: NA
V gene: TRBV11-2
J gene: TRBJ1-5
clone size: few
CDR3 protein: CASSLDRENSNQPQHF
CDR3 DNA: TGTGCCAGCAGCTTAGACAGGGAAAATAGCAATCAGCCCCAGCATTTT

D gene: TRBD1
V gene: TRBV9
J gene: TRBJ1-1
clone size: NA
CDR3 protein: CASSGGQAYGTEAFF
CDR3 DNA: TGTGCCAGCAGCGGGGGACAGGCTTACGGCACTGAAGCTTTCTTT

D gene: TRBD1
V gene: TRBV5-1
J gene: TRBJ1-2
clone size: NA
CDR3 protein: CASSLGQGATGYTF
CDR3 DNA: TGCGCCAGCAGCTTGGGACAGGGGGCGACAGGCTACACCTTC

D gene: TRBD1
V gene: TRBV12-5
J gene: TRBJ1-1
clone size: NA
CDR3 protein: CASGFAYSDRGTEAFF
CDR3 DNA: TGTGCTAGTGGTTTCGCTTATTCGGACAGGGGTACTGAAGCTTTCTTT

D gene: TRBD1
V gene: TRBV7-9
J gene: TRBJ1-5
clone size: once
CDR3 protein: CASSPDAGRGTGHQPQHF
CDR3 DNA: TGTGCCAGCAGCCCCGACGCCGGGCGCGGGACAGGGCATCAGCCCCAGCATTTT

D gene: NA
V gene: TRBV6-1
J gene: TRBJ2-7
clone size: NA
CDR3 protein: CASSDRYSDEQYF
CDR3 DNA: TGTGCCAGCAGTGATAGGTACTCGGACGAGCAGTACTTC

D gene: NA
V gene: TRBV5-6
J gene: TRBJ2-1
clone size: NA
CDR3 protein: CASSAQTPNEQFF
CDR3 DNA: TGTGCCAGCAGCGCACAAACCCCCAATGAGCAGTTCTTC

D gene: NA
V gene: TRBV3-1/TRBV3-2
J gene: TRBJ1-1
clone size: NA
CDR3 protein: CASSQVANTEAFF
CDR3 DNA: TGTGCCAGCAGCCAAGTGGCGAACACTGAAGCTTTCTTT

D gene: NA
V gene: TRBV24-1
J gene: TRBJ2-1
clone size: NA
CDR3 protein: CATQGSSSYNEQFF
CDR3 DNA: TGTGCCACCCAGGGTTCCAGCTCCTACAATGAGCAGTTCTTC

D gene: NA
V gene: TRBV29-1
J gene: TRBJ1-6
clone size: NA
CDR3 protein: CSVDREDNSPLHF
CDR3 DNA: TGCAGCGTTGACAGGGAGGATAATTCACCCCTCCACTTT